The 2 T cell receptor beta chains listed next were all sequenced from one sample in a study of blood T cell repertoires in COVID-19. The method was immunoSEQ multiplex PCR; TCRdb's version includes in-frame clones alone and lacks a portion of them. The sample lists about 240,000 clones, 75% to 85% occurring once. The material sequenced was peripheral blood. Source of these receptors: a woman aged 60 to 75 with active or convalescent COVID-19.

The chain has TRBV19 and TRBJ1-1; TRBD1 aligns across 10 bases. Germline-derived CDR1 and CDR2 are LNHDA and SQIVND (reference sequence). This CDR3 has 16 amino acids. Germline trimming cut 7 bases from V and 4 bases from J; bases unmatched to any gene: 12. In nucleotides, the CDR3 is TGTGCCAGTAAGCCGGGACAGGGGAGGCGCAGCACTGAAGCTTTCTTT. Translating it yields CASKPGQGRRSTEAFF.

This clone was found once. This chain links TRBV5-1 with TRBJ1-3; the D is unclear. This CDR3 has 15 residues. The V gene's germline CDR1 is SGHRS and CDR2 YFSETQ. The V end lost 0 bases, the J end lost 0 bases, and 7 bases lay between the germline ends. CDR3 coding DNA: TGCGCCAGCAGCTTGGAGCCGAGCTCTGGAAACACCATATATTTT. It specifies CASSLEPSSGNTIYF. Complete variable domain (other parts from reference TRBV5-1 and TRBJ1-3): KAGVTQTPRYLIKTRGQQVTLSCSPISGHRSVSWYQQTPGQGLQFLFEYFSETQRNKGNFPGRFSGRQFSNSRSEMNVSTLELGDSALYLCASSLEPSSGNTIYFGEGSWLTVV.